The clone carrying this TCR beta chain was seen ten or more times. Its antigen is undetermined. Trimming removed 6 bases at V and 0 bases at J, with 14 bases between. From germline, CDR1 is LGHNA and CDR2 YNFKEQ. The CDR3 spans 15 residues. This entry comes from a study of response to subunit inactivated influenza vaccine. The study's findings and limits: T cells newly recruited by each seasonal influenza vaccination are few, the authors suggested.

Via MiXCR, TCRdb re-called the RT-PCR reads, giving one row per CDR3 protein. The sample yields around 190,000 distinct CDR3 sequences, around an eighth seen once. The chain is built from TRBV4-2 and TRBJ1-1; D unclear. The starting material was CD8+ T cells sorted from PBMCs, obtained less than 6 days after vaccination. The sequence came from a man aged 45-65 years who received an inactivated influenza vaccine. CDR3 in amino acids: CASSPDTDLNTEAFF. The DNA of the CDR3 is TGTGCCAGCAGTCCTGACACTGACCTGAACACTGAAGCTTTCTTT.